The 32 T cell receptor beta chains reported below all come from one sample, sequenced in a study of OX40 agonist ivuxolimab in advanced cancers. Sequencing was performed with immunoSEQ multiplex PCR; in TCRdb, only in-frame clones are kept and a portion is missing. The sample holds 70,000 to 95,000 clones; approximately 92% are singletons and the top ten take more than 5.5%. The sequences come from CD4+ or CD8+ T cells sorted from blood, collected in a trial of the OX40 agonist ivuxolimab. The receptor set was obtained from an adult with an advanced solid tumor such as melanoma, head and neck, liver or kidney cancer.

The count of this clone is one. This sequence joins TRBV6-6 and TRBJ1-1; 8 bases match TRBD1. The ends lost 1 base at V and 4 bases at J; junction bases unmatched: 5. Germline CDR1 reads MNHNY; CDR2 reads SVGAGI (reference sequence). The CDR3 totals 15 residues. The CDR3: CASSYFGQGGTEAFF. The CDR3 nucleotides read TGTGCCAGCAGTTACTTCGGACAGGGCGGCACTGAAGCTTTCTTT.

The J gene is TRBJ2-2, the V gene TRBV25-1, with D possibly TRBD1 on 5 matching bases. V was trimmed by 4 bases and J by 0 bases, leaving 15 bases between them. Germline V gene lookup returns CDR1 MGHDK and CDR2 SYGVNS. This CDR3 is built from 17 residues. This chain's CDR3 is CASSAKVGHPNTGELFF. The CDR3 coding sequence is TGTGCCAGCAGTGCTAAGGTCGGACACCCGAACACCGGGGAGCTGTTTTTT.

The rearrangement joins TRBV18 to TRBJ1-1, with a possible D match to TRBD1 (6 bases). CDR3 length: 14 amino acids. Germline loops: CDR1 KGHSH, CDR2 LQKENI. The ends were cut back, 6 bases at V and 5 bases at J, with 16 bases in the middle. The CDR3 loop reads CASSTRRGQTEAFF. CDR3 bases: TGTGCCAGCTCCACCCGCAGGGGCCAAACTGAAGCTTTCTTT.

This clone was seen just once. The genes are TRBV5-4 and TRBJ2-1; no clear D gene. This CDR3 has 12 amino acids. Germline lookup yields CDR1 SGHNT and CDR2 YYREEE (reference sequence). Trimming removed 5 bases at V and 5 bases at J, with 8 bases between. The DNA for the CDR3 is TGTGCCAGCAGTCCTCTCAACAATGAGCAGTTCTTC. It codes for CASSPLNNEQFF.

This clone was observed once. The chain joins TRBV5-4 to TRBJ2-2; D might be TRBD1 or TRBD2, each matching 6 bases. With 0 bases removed from V and 5 bases from J, the gap between germline ends came to 11 bases. This CDR3 comprises 15 residues. Germline V gene lookup returns CDR1 SGHNT and CDR2 YYREEE (reference sequence). The CDR3 DNA is TGTGCCAGCAGCTTGGCGGGGGCACGGACCGGGGAGCTGTTTTTT. It encodes CASSLAGARTGELFF.

The V call is TRBV5-4, the J call TRBJ2-1; D not certain. The CDR3 is 16 amino acids. Germline CDR1 reads SGHNT; CDR2 reads YYREEE (reference sequence). V gave up 0 bases and J gave up 0 bases, with 10 bases separating them. The CDR3 nucleotides read TGTGCCAGCAGCTTGGGTACCCTAAGCTCCTACAATGAGCAGTTCTTC. It encodes CASSLGTLSSYNEQFF.

The genes are TRBV9 and TRBJ2-3; possible D gene TRBD2, 6 bases. The CDR3 covers 17 residues. Deletions cut 1 base from V and 0 bases from J, with 15 bases between. Germline V gives CDR1 SGDLS, CDR2 YYNGEE. The CDR3 DNA is TGTGCCAGCAGCGTACGCGGGGCCGACCCTAGCACAGATACGCAGTATTTT. Amino acids: CASSVRGADPSTDTQYF.

This clone was recorded once. As DNA, the CDR3 is TGCAGCGTAGTCGGGACAGCCACCGAAGCTTTCTTT. Translation: CSVVGTATEAFF. V and J are TRBV29-1 and TRBJ1-1; 7 positions match TRBD1. V shed 6 bases and J 8 bases; nucleotides not matched to a gene: 9. Germline V CDR1 and CDR2: SQVTM, ANQGSEA. The CDR3 is made up of 12 amino acids.

This chain links TRBV6-1 with TRBJ2-7; D is unresolved. Per germline, CDR1 MNHNS and CDR2 SASEGT. The CDR3 has 13 amino acids. V was clipped by 7 bases and J by 3 bases, with 13 bases between them. The CDR3 DNA reads TGTGCCAGCATCATGTGGCGTGGCTACGAGCAGTACTTC. Translating it yields CASIMWRGYEQYF.

The chain recombines TRBV6-5 with TRBJ2-7, with D possibly being TRBD1 or TRBD2 (5 bases each). In germline, CDR1 is MNHEY, CDR2 SVGAGI. Trimming took off 8 bases at V and 5 bases at J, with 22 bases between the two ends. This CDR3 is built from 15 residues. The CDR3 coding sequence is TGTGCCAGCGCTAGCCCCTCGGGACCCGTGGACGAGCAGTACTTC. Translating it yields CASASPSGPVDEQYF.

In DNA form, the CDR3 reads TGCGCCAGCAGCGTACCGGGACCGGGACCAGACTATGGCTACACCTTC. Amino acids: CASSVPGPGPDYGYTF. The chain employs TRBV5-1 and TRBJ1-2; perhaps TRBD1 as D (5 bases). This CDR3 is built from 16 residues. V was clipped by 4 bases and J by 3 bases, with 19 bases between them. Per germline, CDR1 SGHRS and CDR2 YFSETQ.

The genes are TRBV4-2 and TRBJ2-3; 7 nucleotides agree with TRBD2. J lost 1 base, V lost 4 bases, and 8 bases had no gene match. Looked up from germline, CDR1 is LGHNA and CDR2 is YNFKEQ. This CDR3 has 16 residues. CDR3 in amino acids: CASSPRASGGTDTQYF. CDR3 DNA sequence: TGTGCCAGCAGCCCTCGGGCTAGCGGAGGCACAGATACGCAGTATTTT.

The genes are TRBV5-5 and TRBJ1-2; D is uncertain. The CDR3 is 13 residues long. The germline V gene encodes CDR1 SGHKS and CDR2 YYEKEE (reference sequence). Trimming left V 0 bases short and J 0 bases short, with 3 bases between. CDR3 sequence: CASSLVTNYGYTF. CDR3 bases: TGTGCCAGCAGCTTGGTCACTAACTATGGCTACACCTTC.

This rearrangement joins TRBV19 to TRBJ2-7, with 8 bases that match TRBD1. The CDR3 consists of 16 residues. CDR1 and CDR2 (germline): LNHDA, SQIVND (reference sequence). The J segment lost 4 bases and the V segment lost 6 bases, leaving 14 bases of the junction unmatched. CDR3 bases: TGTGCCAGTAGCCTCCACAGGGGGAGTAACTTTTACGAGCAGTACTTC. The encoded protein is CASSLHRGSNFYEQYF.

This clone was picked up a small number of times. CDR3 DNA: TGCGCCAGCAAGAAGGGGACAGGAGGTAGCTATGGCTACACCTTC. It translates to CASKKGTGGSYGYTF. The chain carries TRBV5-1 and TRBJ1-2; 8 nucleotides align to TRBD1. After removal of 6 bases from V and 4 bases from J, the junction contained 11 bases not matched to a gene. Germline V gives CDR1 SGHRS, CDR2 YFSETQ. The CDR3 runs to 15 residues.

V usage is TRBV7-2 and J usage is TRBJ2-7; D is undetermined. The CDR3 loop spans 14 amino acids. Trimming took 5 bases from V and 2 from J, leaving 13 bases between them. Germline V lookup: CDR1 SGHTA, CDR2 FQGNSA. CDR3: CASSQRPAPYEQYF. CDR3 nucleotides: TGTGCCAGCAGCCAAAGACCGGCCCCCTACGAGCAGTACTTC.

V and J are TRBV28 and TRBJ2-5; TRBD2 might be the D (5 bases). Judging by the DNA end, TRBJ2-7 fits better; the J call may be wrong. The germline V gene has CDR1 MDHEN and CDR2 SYDVKM. CDR3 size: 14 residues. This chain's CDR3 is CASVMIGSSYEQYF. CDR3 DNA sequence: TGTGCCAGCGTGATGATAGGGAGCTCCTACGAGCAGTACTTC.

This clone showed up just once. The chain is built from TRBV11-1 and TRBJ2-3; 8 nucleotides line up with TRBD2. This CDR3 region has 17 residues. Germline CDR1 and CDR2: SGHAT and FQDESV (reference sequence). V shed 5 bases, J shed 0 bases, and the junction held 10 bases outside the gene matches. The DNA for the CDR3 is TGTGCCAGCAGCAAAGGGCTCCGGGAGGGGAGCACAGATACGCAGTATTTT. Translated: CASSKGLREGSTDTQYF.

Turning to this clone: The junction shows a germline mismatch at one end, possibly a read error. This chain connects TRBV15 to TRBJ1-1; D is uncertain. The length of the CDR3 is 13 residues. Germline V gene sequence: CDR1 LNHNV, CDR2 YYDKDF (reference sequence). Here the CDR3 reads CATSRVLYTLSIF. CDR3 DNA sequence: TGTGCCACCAGCAGAGTTCTGTACACCCTAAGTATCTTT.

The CDR3 DNA reads TGTGCCAGCAGTTACTCGACTGGCGTCGGGGAGCAGTACTTC. This codes for CASSYSTGVGEQYF. The rearrangement uses TRBV6-5 and TRBJ2-5, with D tentatively TRBD2 (5 bases). Germline CDR1 and CDR2: MNHEY and SVGAGI. V dropped 0 bases and J dropped 11 bases, with 16 bases sitting between them. This CDR3 is 14 amino acids long.

V gene TRBV29-1 combines with J gene TRBJ2-7, with TRBD2 matching over 9 bases. V shed 7 bases, J shed 6 bases, and the junction held 13 bases outside the gene matches. CDR1 and CDR2 (germline): SQVTM, ANQGSEA. The CDR3 length is 14 residues. Here the CDR3 reads CSAGGSGSVFEQYF. The DNA for the CDR3 is TGCAGCGCTGGGGGTAGCGGGAGTGTCTTCGAGCAGTACTTC.

This chain links TRBV11-2 with TRBJ2-7; 9 bases map to TRBD1. Germline V gene data show CDR1 as SGHAT and CDR2 as FQNNGV. V lost 5 bases to trimming and J lost 4 bases; unmatched junction nucleotides: 9. The CDR3 length is 15 residues. The CDR3 reads CASSRTGTGFYEQYF. CDR3 nucleotides: TGTGCCAGCAGCCGAACCGGGACAGGGTTTTACGAGCAGTACTTC.

The chain joins TRBV6-5 to TRBJ1-6, with no clear D. The CDR3 runs 15 residues. Germline assignment: CDR1 MNHEY and CDR2 SVGAGI. Deletions cut 1 base from V and 7 bases from J, with 11 bases between. The CDR3 sequence is CASSYWASGNSPLHF. In DNA form, the CDR3 reads TGTGCCAGCAGTTACTGGGCTTCGGGGAATTCACCCCTCCACTTT.

This chain connects TRBV27 to TRBJ2-1; D gene ambiguous. CDR1 MNHEY and CDR2 SMNVEV come from the germline V gene (reference sequence). The V gene lost 2 bases and the J gene lost 3 bases, with 8 bases spanning the gap. The CDR3 covers 14 residues. Written as DNA, the CDR3 is TGTGCCAGCAGTTTAAGCCTAGGCTACAATGAGCAGTTCTTC. Protein sequence: CASSLSLGYNEQFF.

The CDR3 is CASSGQGAGLDEQFF. CDR3 nucleotide sequence: TGTGCCAGTAGTGGACAGGGGGCGGGTTTGGATGAGCAGTTCTTC. The rearrangement joins TRBV19 to TRBJ2-1; 11 bases agree with TRBD1. CDR1 is LNHDA and CDR2 is SQIVND in the germline V gene (reference sequence). This CDR3 is 15 amino acids long. The ends lost 5 bases at V and 8 bases at J; junction bases unmatched: 8.

V is TRBV6-6 and J is TRBJ2-7, with D perhaps matching TRBD2 (5 bases). V was pared by 5 bases and J by 3 bases, with 8 bases between. The CDR3 spans 12 residues. Germline V lookup: CDR1 MNHNY, CDR2 SVGAGI (reference sequence). In DNA form, the CDR3 reads TGTGCCAGCAGTCCAGGACTCTACGAGCAGTACTTC. This codes for CASSPGLYEQYF.

The chain is built from TRBV7-2 and TRBJ1-1; perhaps TRBD1 as D (5 bases). The CDR3 totals 17 residues. Trimming shortened V by 1 base and J by 1 base, and 16 bases separated the two germline ends. Germline V CDR1 and CDR2: SGHTA, FQGNSA. CDR3 amino acids: CASSLVGFGGKNTEAFF. For the CDR3, the DNA is TGTGCCAGCAGCTTAGTTGGGTTTGGGGGGAAGAACACTGAAGCTTTCTTT.

The rearrangement links TRBV5-1 to TRBJ2-5; unclear D gene. The J call may be incorrect, as the DNA end agrees better with TRBJ2-7. This CDR3 has 14 amino acids. Germline V gene sequence: CDR1 SGHRS, CDR2 YFSETQ. DNA of the CDR3: TGCGCCAGCAGCTTGTTTGGCTCTAACTACGAGCAGTACTTC. Residues: CASSLFGSNYEQYF.

The chain employs TRBV30 and TRBJ1-1, with D tentatively TRBD1 (5 bases). The germline V gene has CDR1 GTSNPN and CDR2 SVGIG (reference sequence). V dropped 3 bases and J dropped 5 bases, with 13 bases sitting between them. The CDR3 is 13 amino acids. The CDR3 loop is CAWRMGGATEAFF. CDR3 bases: TGTGCCTGGAGGATGGGAGGGGCTACTGAAGCTTTCTTT.

Here the CDR3 DNA reads TGTGCCAGCAGCCCCTCAAACGCCCTACTAGCGGGGACCTACAATGAGCAGTTCTTC. Protein sequence: CASSPSNALLAGTYNEQFF. The chain couples TRBV7-2 to TRBJ2-1; TRBD2 aligns across 10 bases. This CDR3 is built from 19 residues. After removal of 5 bases from V and 2 bases from J, the junction contained 15 bases not matched to a gene. Per the germline V gene, CDR1 is SGHTA and CDR2 is FQGNSA.

The rearrangement uses TRBV30 and TRBJ2-4, with D hard to call. CDR3 length: 11 amino acids. Looked up from germline, CDR1 is GTSNPN and CDR2 is SVGIG (reference sequence). V was cut by 4 bases and J by 3 bases, with 4 bases left in between. The CDR3 here is CAWTGKNIQYF. CDR3 nucleotides: TGTGCCTGGACAGGCAAAAACATTCAGTACTTC.

V usage is TRBV10-3 and J usage is TRBJ2-1; 7 nucleotides agree with TRBD2. With 3 bases clipped from V and 5 bases from J, the junction kept 7 bases outside the gene matches. The germline gives CDR1 ENHRY, CDR2 SYGVKD. CDR3 length: 15 amino acids. The CDR3 protein is CAISDGLGLDNEQFF. In DNA form, the CDR3 reads TGTGCCATCAGTGACGGACTAGGATTAGACAATGAGCAGTTCTTC.